This T cell receptor (beta chain) was captured in a study of cytomegalovirus exposure and HLA in healthy donors. TCRdb's table, derived via immunoSEQ multiplex PCR, lists solely in-frame clones and lacks some. The data contain approximately 120,000 clones, approximately 91% of them singletons. The CDR3 is 11 amino acids. The ends were cut back, 5 bases at V and 6 bases at J, with 6 bases in the middle. CDR1 and CDR2 (germline): SEHNR, FQNEAQ (reference sequence). The sample was PBMCs. The chain joins TRBV7-9 to TRBJ2-3, with D possibly being TRBD2 (6 bases). This sequence was found in a woman between 18 and 29 years old in good health and CMV-seronegative. CDR3 nucleotides: TGTGCCAGCAGCCGGGGGGATACGCAGTATTTT. Encoded protein: CASSRGDTQYF.